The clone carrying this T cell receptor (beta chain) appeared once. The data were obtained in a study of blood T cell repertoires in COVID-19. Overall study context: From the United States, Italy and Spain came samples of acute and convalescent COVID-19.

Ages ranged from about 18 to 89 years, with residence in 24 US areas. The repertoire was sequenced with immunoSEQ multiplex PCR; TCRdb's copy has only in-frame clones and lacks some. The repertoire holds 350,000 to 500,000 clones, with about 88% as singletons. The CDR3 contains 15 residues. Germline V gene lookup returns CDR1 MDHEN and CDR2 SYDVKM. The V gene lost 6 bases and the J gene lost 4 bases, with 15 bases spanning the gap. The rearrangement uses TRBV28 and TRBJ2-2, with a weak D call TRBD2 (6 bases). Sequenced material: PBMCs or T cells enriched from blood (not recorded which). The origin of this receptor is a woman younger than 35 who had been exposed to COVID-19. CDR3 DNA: TGTGCCAGCAGCCATGGAGGGGTTAGCACCGGGGAGCTGTTTTTT. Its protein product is CASSHGGVSTGELFF.